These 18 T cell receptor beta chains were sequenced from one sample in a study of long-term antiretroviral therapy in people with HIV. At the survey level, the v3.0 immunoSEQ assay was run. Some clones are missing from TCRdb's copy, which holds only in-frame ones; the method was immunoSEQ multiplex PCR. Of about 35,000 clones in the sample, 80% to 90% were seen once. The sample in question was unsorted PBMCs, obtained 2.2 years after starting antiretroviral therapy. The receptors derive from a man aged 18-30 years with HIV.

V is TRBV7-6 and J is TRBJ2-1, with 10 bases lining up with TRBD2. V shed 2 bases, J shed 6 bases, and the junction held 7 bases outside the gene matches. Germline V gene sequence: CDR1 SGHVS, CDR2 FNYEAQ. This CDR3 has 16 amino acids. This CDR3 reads CASSLWGGTSANEQFF. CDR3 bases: TGTGCCAGCAGCTTATGGGGGGGGACTAGCGCCAATGAGCAGTTCTTC.

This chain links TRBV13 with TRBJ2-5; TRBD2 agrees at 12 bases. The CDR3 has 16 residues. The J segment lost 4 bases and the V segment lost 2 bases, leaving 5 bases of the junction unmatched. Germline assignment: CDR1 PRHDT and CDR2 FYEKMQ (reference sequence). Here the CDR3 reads CASSLILAGGGETQYF. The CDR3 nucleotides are TGTGCCAGCAGCTTAATCCTAGCGGGAGGGGGAGAGACCCAGTACTTC. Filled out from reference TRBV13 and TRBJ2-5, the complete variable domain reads AAGVIQSPRHLIKEKRETATLKCYPIPRHDTVYWYQQGPGQDPQFLISFYEKMQSDKGSIPDRFSAQQFSDYHSELNMSSLELGDSALYFCASSLILAGGGETQYFGPGTRLLVL.

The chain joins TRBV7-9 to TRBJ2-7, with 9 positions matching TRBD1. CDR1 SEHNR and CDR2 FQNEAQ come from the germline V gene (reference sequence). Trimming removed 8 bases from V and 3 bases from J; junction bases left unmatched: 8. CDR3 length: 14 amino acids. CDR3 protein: CASAGTGTIYEQYF. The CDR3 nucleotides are TGTGCCAGCGCAGGGACAGGGACGATCTACGAGCAGTACTTC.

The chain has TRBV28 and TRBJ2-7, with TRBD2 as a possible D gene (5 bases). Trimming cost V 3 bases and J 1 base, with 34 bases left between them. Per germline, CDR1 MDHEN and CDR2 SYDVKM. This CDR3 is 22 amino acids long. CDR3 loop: CASSFWSPLGTPRLAGSYEQYF. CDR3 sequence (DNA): TGTGCCAGCAGTTTTTGGAGCCCCCTGGGCACGCCGCGCCTCGCGGGTTCCTACGAGCAGTACTTC.

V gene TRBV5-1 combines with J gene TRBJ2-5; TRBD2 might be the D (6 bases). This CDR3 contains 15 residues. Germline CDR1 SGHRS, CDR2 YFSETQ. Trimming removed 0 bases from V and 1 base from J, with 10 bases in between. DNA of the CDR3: TGCGCCAGCAGCTTGGCTTTGGGGGGCCAAGAGACCCAGTACTTC. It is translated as CASSLALGGQETQYF.

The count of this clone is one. This chain's CDR3 is CASSPPTALVGRSSSYNEQFF. Written as DNA, the CDR3 is TGTGCCAGCTCACCACCGACGGCTTTGGTTGGGCGGTCGAGCTCCTACAATGAGCAGTTCTTC. This chain joins TRBV18 and TRBJ2-1; no definite D call. Germline V gives CDR1 KGHSH, CDR2 LQKENI. The V end lost 0 bases, the J end lost 0 bases, and 24 bases lay between the germline ends. This CDR3 spans 21 amino acids.

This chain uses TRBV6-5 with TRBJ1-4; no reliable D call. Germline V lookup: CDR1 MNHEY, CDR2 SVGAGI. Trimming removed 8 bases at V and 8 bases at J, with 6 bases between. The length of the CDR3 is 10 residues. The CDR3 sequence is CASGREKLFF. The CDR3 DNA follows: TGTGCCAGCGGACGGGAAAAACTGTTTTTT.

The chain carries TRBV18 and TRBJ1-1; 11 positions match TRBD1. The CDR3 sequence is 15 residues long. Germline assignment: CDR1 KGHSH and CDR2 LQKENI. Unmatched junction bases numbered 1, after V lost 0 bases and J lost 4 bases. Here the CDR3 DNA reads TGTGCCAGCTCACCACCCGGGACAGGGGGCACTGAAGCTTTCTTT. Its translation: CASSPPGTGGTEAFF.

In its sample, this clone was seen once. The CDR3 DNA reads as TGTGCCAGCAGCTTATCCCAGGGGAACACTGAAGCTTTCTTT. It specifies CASSLSQGNTEAFF. The chain couples TRBV5-4 to TRBJ1-1; maybe TRBD1 (5 bases). This CDR3 is 14 amino acids long. V was shortened by 2 bases and J by 1 base, with 9 bases between the two germline ends. CDR1 is SGHNT and CDR2 is YYREEE in the germline V gene (reference sequence).

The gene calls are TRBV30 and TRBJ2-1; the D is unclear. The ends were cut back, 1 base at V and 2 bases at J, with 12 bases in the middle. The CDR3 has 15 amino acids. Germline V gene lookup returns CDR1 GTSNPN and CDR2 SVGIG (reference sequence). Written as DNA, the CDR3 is TGTGCCTGGAGTGGGGTACAGATACCCTACAATGAGCAGTTCTTC. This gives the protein CAWSGVQIPYNEQFF. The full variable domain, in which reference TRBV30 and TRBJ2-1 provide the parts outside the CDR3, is SQTIHQWPATLVQPVGSPLSLECTVEGTSNPNLYWYRQAAGRGLQLLFYSVGIGQISSEVPQNLSASRPQDRQFILSSKKLLLSDSGFYLCAWSGVQIPYNEQFFGPGTRLTVL.

This CDR3 reads CASSRGTGLPGYTF. The CDR3 region has the DNA TGTGCCAGCAGCCGAGGGACCGGGCTTCCTGGCTACACCTTC. J is TRBJ1-2 and V is TRBV5-4, with D perhaps TRBD1 (5 bases). CDR3 length equals 14 residues. Between the trimmed V and J ends, which lost 4 bases and 7 bases, there was a span of 17 bases. Germline CDR1 is SGHNT and CDR2 is YYREEE (reference sequence).

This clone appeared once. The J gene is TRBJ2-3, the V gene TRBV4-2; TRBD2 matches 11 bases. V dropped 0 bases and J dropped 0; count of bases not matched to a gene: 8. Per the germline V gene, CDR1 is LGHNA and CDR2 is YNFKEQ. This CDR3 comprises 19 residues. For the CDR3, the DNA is TGTGCCAGCAGCCAAGATTTGACCGGGACTAGCGGTAGCACAGATACGCAGTATTTT. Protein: CASSQDLTGTSGSTDTQYF.

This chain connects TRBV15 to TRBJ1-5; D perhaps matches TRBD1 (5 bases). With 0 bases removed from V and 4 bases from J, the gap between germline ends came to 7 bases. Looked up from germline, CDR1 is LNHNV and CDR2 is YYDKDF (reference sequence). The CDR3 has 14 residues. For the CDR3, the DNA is TGTGCCACCAGCAGAGATGGGGGGAATCAGCCCCAGCATTTT. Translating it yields CATSRDGGNQPQHF. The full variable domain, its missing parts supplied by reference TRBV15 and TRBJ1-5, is DAMVIQNPRYQVTQFGKPVTLSCSQTLNHNVMYWYQQKSSQAPKLLFHYYDKDFNNEADTPDNFQSRRPNTSFCFLDIRSPGLGDTAMYLCATSRDGGNQPQHFGDGTRLSIL.

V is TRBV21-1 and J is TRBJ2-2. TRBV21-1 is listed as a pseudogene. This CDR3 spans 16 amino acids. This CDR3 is CASSKEGRSNTGELFF. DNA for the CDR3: TGTGCCAGCAGCAAAGAAGGCAGATCGAACACCGGGGAGCTGTTTTTT.

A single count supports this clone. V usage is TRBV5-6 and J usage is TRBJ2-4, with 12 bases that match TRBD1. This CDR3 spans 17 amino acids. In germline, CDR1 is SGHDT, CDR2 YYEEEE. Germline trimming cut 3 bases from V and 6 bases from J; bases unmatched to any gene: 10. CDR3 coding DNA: TGTGCCAGCAGCTCGGGACAGGGGGCGCGGGGGGGAAACATTCAGTACTTC. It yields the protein CASSSGQGARGGNIQYF. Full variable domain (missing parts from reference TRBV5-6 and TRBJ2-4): DAGVTQSPTHLIKTRGQQVTLRCSPKSGHDTVSWYQQALGQGPQFIFQYYEEEERQRGNFPDRFSGHQFPNYSSELNVNALLLGDSALYLCASSSGQGARGGNIQYFGAGTRLSVL.

CDR3: CASVSSVASNQPQHF. The CDR3 nucleotides read TGTGCCAGCGTTTCGTCGGTAGCCAGCAATCAGCCCCAGCATTTT. This chain joins TRBV6-1 and TRBJ1-5; unclear D gene. The CDR3 loop spans 15 amino acids. V was pared by 8 bases and J by 1 base, with 15 bases between. The germline V gene has CDR1 MNHNS and CDR2 SASEGT.

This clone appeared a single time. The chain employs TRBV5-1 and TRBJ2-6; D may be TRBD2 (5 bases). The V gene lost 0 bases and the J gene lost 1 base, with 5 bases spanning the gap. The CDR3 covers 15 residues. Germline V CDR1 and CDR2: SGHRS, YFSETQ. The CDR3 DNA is TGCGCCAGCAGCTTGGAGCGGTCTGGGGCCAACGTCCTGACTTTC. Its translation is CASSLERSGANVLTF.

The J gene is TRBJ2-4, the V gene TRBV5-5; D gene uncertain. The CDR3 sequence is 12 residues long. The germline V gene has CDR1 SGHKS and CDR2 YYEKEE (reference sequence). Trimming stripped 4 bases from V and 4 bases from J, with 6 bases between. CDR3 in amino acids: CASSEAKNIQYF. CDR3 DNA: TGTGCCAGCAGCGAGGCAAAAAACATTCAGTACTTC.